This TCR beta chain came from a study of CD4 T cells in relation to SARS-CoV-2 and coronaviruses. The unexposed donors gave CD4+ T cells in about 2011-2019, prior to COVID-19. CD4+ T cells were isolated from the cells after roughly 11 days of culture. Testing used SARS-CoV-2 S/N and four cold-coronavirus spikes on unexposed-donor CD4+ T cells, cells permitting. Concerning this clone: Its specificity is unknown.

Study-wide results and caveats: In around two thirds of donors, memory CD4+ clonotypes crossrecognized SARS-CoV-2 and at least one common cold coronavirus spike. No donor gave both pre-pandemic and post-infection samples. Crossreactivity was assessed only for spike protein, not other viral proteins.

The V gene end was trimmed by 3 bases and the J gene end by 4 bases; junction bases not matched to a gene: 5. CDR1 is KGHSH, CDR2 LQKENI, per germline. CDR3 length: 14 amino acids. Repertoires were generated with immunoSEQ multiplex PCR, while TCRdb's copy carries only in-frame clones and drops some. The sample holds tens of thousands of clones, around 79% seen once. The chain has TRBV18 and TRBJ1-2, with 7 bases identical to TRBD1. The sequenced material came from CD4+ T cells from PBMCs, cultured in vitro. The sequence derives from a human donor in good health. The CDR3 region is CASSPRDRTYGYTF. CDR3 DNA sequence: TGTGCCAGCTCACCCAGGGACAGAACCTATGGCTACACCTTC.